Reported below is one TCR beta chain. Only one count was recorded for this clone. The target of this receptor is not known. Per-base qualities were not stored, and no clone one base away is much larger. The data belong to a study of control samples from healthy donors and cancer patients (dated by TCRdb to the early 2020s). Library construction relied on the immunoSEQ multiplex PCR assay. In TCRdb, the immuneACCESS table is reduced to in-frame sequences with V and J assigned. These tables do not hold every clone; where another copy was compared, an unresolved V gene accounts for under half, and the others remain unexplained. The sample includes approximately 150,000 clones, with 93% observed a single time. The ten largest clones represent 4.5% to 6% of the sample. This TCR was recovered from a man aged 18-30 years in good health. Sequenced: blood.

The CDR3 reads CASSLDLYTEAFF. The base sequence is TGTGCCAGCAGCTTAGATCTTTACACTGAAGCTTTCTTT. The rearrangement combines TRBV11-3 with TRBJ1-1; too little of a D gene remains to name it. Sequences SGHNT (CDR1) and YENEEA (CDR2) are obtained from the germline V gene. The CDR3 covers 13 residues, taking in both the cysteine and the phenylalanine. Kept here is only the CDR3 DNA, which spans 39 bases and is read in frame from base 1. V and J are truncated by 0 bases and 3 bases respectively, leaving an intervening sequence of 5 bases.